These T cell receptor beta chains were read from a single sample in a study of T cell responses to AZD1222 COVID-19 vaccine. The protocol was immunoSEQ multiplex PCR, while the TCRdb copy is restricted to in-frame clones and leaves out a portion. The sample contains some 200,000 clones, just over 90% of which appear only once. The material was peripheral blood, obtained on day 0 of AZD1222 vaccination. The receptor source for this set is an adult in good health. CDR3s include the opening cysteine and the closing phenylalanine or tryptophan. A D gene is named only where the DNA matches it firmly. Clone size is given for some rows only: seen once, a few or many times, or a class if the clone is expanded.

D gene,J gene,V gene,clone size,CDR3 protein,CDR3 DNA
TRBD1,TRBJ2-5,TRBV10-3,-,CAISGVQGALETQYF,TGTGCCATCAGTGGAGTACAGGGGGCTCTGGAGACCCAGTACTTC
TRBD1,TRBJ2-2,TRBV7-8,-,CASSWRDRVDTGELFF,TGTGCCAGCAGCTGGCGGGACAGGGTGGACACCGGGGAGCTGTTTTTT
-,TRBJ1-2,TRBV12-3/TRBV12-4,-,CASRSTGIYGYTF,TGTGCCAGCAGGTCCACAGGGATCTATGGCTACACCTTC
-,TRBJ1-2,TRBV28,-,CASTGTTSLNYGYTF,TGTGCCAGCACGGGCACGACCTCCTTGAACTATGGCTACACCTTC
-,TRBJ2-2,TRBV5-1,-,CASSLATGGELFF,TGCGCCAGCAGCTTGGCCACTGGGGGGGAGCTGTTTTTT
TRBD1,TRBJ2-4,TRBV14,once,CASSLGQGAGQNIQYF,TGTGCCAGCAGCCTCGGACAGGGGGCCGGCCAAAACATTCAGTACTTC
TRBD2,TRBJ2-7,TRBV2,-,CASSIPSGGFSYEQYF,TGTGCCAGCAGTATCCCTAGCGGGGGGTTCTCCTACGAGCAGTACTTC
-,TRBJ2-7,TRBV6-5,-,CASSYRGGKGYEQYF,TGTGCCAGCAGTTACCGTGGAGGGAAAGGGTACGAGCAGTACTTC
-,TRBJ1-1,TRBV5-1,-,CASSHNPGGRGTEAFF,TGCGCCAGCAGCCACAACCCCGGGGGGCGTGGGACTGAAGCTTTCTTT
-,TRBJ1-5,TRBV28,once,CASSLGPSQPQHF,TGTGCCAGCAGTTTGGGCCCATCTCAGCCCCAGCATTTT
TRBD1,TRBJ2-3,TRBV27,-,CASSLKDDRGPDTQYF,TGTGCCAGCAGTTTAAAGGACGACAGGGGTCCAGATACGCAGTATTTT
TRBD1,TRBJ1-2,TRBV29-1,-,CSVEGTAAYGYTF,TGCAGCGTTGAGGGGACAGCCGCTTATGGCTACACCTTC
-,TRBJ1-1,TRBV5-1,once,CASSSGPSATEAFF,TGCGCCAGCAGCTCTGGACCCTCCGCCACTGAAGCTTTCTTT
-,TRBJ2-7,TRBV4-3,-,CASSQDTTGTPYEQYF,TGCGCCAGCAGCCAAGATACGACAGGAACCCCCTACGAGCAGTACTTC
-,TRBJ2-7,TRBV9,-,CASSVEVSDYEQYF,TGTGCCAGCAGCGTAGAAGTATCGGATTACGAGCAGTACTTC
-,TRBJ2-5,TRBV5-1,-,CASSQGGVSETQYF,TGCGCCAGCAGCCAGGGTGGGGTTTCAGAGACCCAGTACTTC
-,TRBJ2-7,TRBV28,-,CASSQRTYRYEQYF,TGTGCCAGCAGTCAACGGACATATCGATACGAGCAGTACTTC
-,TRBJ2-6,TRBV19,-,CASSISSRSSGANVLTF,TGTGCCAGTAGTATATCTTCACGTAGCTCTGGGGCCAACGTCCTGACTTTC
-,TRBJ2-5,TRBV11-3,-,CASSPTGRAGETQYF,TGTGCCAGCAGCCCGACAGGGAGAGCGGGGGAGACCCAGTACTTC
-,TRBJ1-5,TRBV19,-,CASSPLGGRVGRSSNQPQHF,TGTGCCAGTAGTCCACTCGGTGGGAGGGTCGGGAGGAGCAGCAATCAGCCCCAGCATTTT
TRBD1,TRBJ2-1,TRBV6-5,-,CASSYVADNRGQFF,TGTGCCAGCAGTTATGTGGCGGATAACAGGGGGCAGTTCTTC
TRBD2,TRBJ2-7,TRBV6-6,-,CASGRGETYEQYF,TGTGCCAGCGGGCGGGGGGAGACCTACGAGCAGTACTTC
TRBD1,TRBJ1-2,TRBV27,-,CASSFQGAYGYTF,TGTGCCAGCAGTTTCCAGGGGGCCTATGGCTACACCTTC
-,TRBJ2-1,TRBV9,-,CASSEANGAGNEQFF,TGTGCCAGCAGCGAGGCTAATGGGGCGGGGAATGAGCAGTTCTTC
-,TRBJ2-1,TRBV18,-,CASSPLNNEQFF,TGTGCCAGCTCACCTTTGAACAATGAGCAGTTCTTC
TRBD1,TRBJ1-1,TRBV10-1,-,CASRPTGGTEAFF,TGCGCCAGCAGACCGACAGGGGGTACTGAAGCTTTCTTT
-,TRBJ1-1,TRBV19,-,CASSPNPLAGAFF,TGTGCCAGTAGTCCAAATCCTTTGGCAGGAGCTTTCTTT
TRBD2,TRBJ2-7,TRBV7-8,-,CASSPYSGRASSYEQYF,TGTGCCAGCAGCCCTTATAGCGGGAGGGCTAGTTCCTACGAGCAGTACTTC
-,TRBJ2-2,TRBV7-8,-,CASSLAGSVISTGELFF,TGTGCCAGCAGCTTAGCAGGGTCCGTCATATCCACCGGGGAGCTGTTTTTT
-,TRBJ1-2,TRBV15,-,CATSLRSSFGYTF,TGTGCCACCAGCTTGCGGAGCAGTTTCGGCTACACCTTC
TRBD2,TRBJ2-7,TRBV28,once,CASSLPGTISGEQYF,TGTGCCAGCAGTTTACCCGGGACTATATCGGGGGAGCAGTACTTC
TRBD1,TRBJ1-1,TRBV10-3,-,CAISEAGGETEAFF,TGTGCCATCAGTGAAGCAGGGGGCGAGACTGAAGCTTTCTTT
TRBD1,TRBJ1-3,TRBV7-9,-,CASSSYRGDGNTIYF,TGTGCCAGCAGCTCCTACAGGGGGGACGGAAACACCATATATTTT
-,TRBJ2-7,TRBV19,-,CASSIGAGARSYEQYF,TGTGCCAGTAGTATCGGTGCGGGGGCCCGCTCCTACGAGCAGTACTTC
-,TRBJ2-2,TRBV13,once,CASSAIMGWGTGELFF,TGTGCCAGCAGCGCCATCATGGGGTGGGGCACCGGGGAGCTGTTTTTT
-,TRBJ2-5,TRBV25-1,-,CASSLTAQETQYF,TGTGCCAGCAGTTTAACAGCACAAGAGACCCAGTACTTC
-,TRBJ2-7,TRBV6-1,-,CASSEALLGYEQYF,TGTGCCAGCAGTGAAGCGCTTTTAGGGTACGAGCAGTACTTC